This T cell receptor (beta chain) was obtained from a study of blood T cell repertoires in COVID-19. Profiled with immunoSEQ multiplex PCR; TCRdb holds only in-frame clones, not every one. Of 400,000 to 500,000 clones listed, about 88% are singletons. In assigning cohorts, the study relied on participant-reported clinical history. The sample was PBMCs or T cells enriched from blood (not recorded which). The TCR sequence derives from a woman between 18 and 29 years old who had been exposed to COVID-19.

CDR3 sequence (DNA): TGCGCCAGCAGCTTCGATGGACAGAGATCCTACGAGCAGTACTTC. It is translated as CASSFDGQRSYEQYF. The chain joins TRBV5-1 to TRBJ2-7; TRBD1 might be the D (6 bases). The length of the CDR3 is 15 residues. The V end lost 2 bases, the J end lost 1 base, and 13 bases lay between the germline ends. The germline V gene has CDR1 SGHRS and CDR2 YFSETQ.